This T cell receptor (beta chain) originates from a study of cytomegalovirus exposure and HLA in healthy donors. Regarding the study as a whole: Cytomegalovirus-associated status was assigned to around 160 TCR beta chains. CMV antigen specificity of three CMV-associated chains was confirmed in vitro.

Trimming cost V 7 bases and J 9 bases, with 16 bases left between them. This CDR3 is built from 13 residues. In germline, CDR1 is MNHNS, CDR2 SASEGT. The data were produced by immunoSEQ multiplex PCR, yet TCRdb's version contains in-frame clones alone and is incomplete. The table has 250,000 to 400,000 clones, 70% to 90% seen once. With regard to this clone: The antigen remains unidentified.

The chain combines TRBV6-1 with TRBJ2-1; D remains unclear. The sequencing sample was made of PBMCs. The sequence was obtained from a man aged 30 to 39 in good health and CMV-seronegative. The CDR3 region is CASTATVRFEQFF. CDR3 DNA: TGTGCCAGCACCGCGACTGTTCGGTTTGAGCAGTTCTTC.